The 9 T cell receptor beta chains below were found in one sample sequenced in a study of somatic mutations in cytotoxic T cells in rheumatoid arthritis. Produced via immunoSEQ multiplex PCR; TCRdb's table is partial and in-frame only. Here the sample spans some 10,000 clones, more than 60% being singletons. Sample: CD8+ T cells sorted from blood. The receptors were gathered from a man aged 45 to 65 in good health.

V is TRBV6-5 and J is TRBJ1-5; D may be TRBD1 (5 bases). The V end was cut by 4 bases, the J end by 5 bases, with 15 bases between. This CDR3 comprises 15 residues. From germline, CDR1 is MNHEY and CDR2 SVGAGI. The CDR3 here is CASSSAGVGHQPQHF. DNA of the CDR3: TGTGCCAGCAGTTCGGCGGGGGTGGGTCATCAGCCCCAGCATTTT.

The chain has TRBV30 and TRBJ2-2; weak D call: TRBD1 (6 bases). This CDR3 has 15 amino acids. The germline V gene encodes CDR1 GTSNPN and CDR2 SVGIG (reference sequence). Trimming shortened V by 4 bases and J by 7 bases, and 19 bases separated the two germline ends. For the CDR3, the DNA is TGTGCCTGGAATCTTATTCTGGGGGCGGTCGGGGAGCTGTTTTTT. This codes for CAWNLILGAVGELFF.

This clone was observed a handful of times. This chain uses TRBV7-6 with TRBJ2-2, with D maybe TRBD2 (6 bases). Trimming cost V 0 bases and J 9 bases, with 32 bases left between them. Germline loops: CDR1 SGHVS, CDR2 FNYEAQ. CDR3 length equals 21 residues. The CDR3 loop reads CASSLAGVRGVTENPLRELFF. The DNA for the CDR3 is TGTGCCAGCAGCTTAGCCGGGGTTCGCGGGGTTACCGAAAACCCCCTCCGGGAGCTGTTTTTT.

The chain links TRBV27 to TRBJ2-3, with D perhaps TRBD2 (6 bases). This CDR3 has 14 amino acids. Looked up from germline, CDR1 is MNHEY and CDR2 is SMNVEV (reference sequence). V was shortened by 7 bases and J by 2 bases, with 13 bases between the two germline ends. In DNA form, the CDR3 reads TGTGCCAGCAATCGGGGGTTTTCCACAGATACGCAGTATTTT. As protein: CASNRGFSTDTQYF.

The chain links TRBV7-3 to TRBJ1-1; 10 bases match TRBD1. Trimming at V came to 4 bases and at J to 3 bases, leaving 2 bases not matched to a gene. Germline CDR1 and CDR2: SGHTA and FQGTGA. The length of the CDR3 is 14 residues. As DNA, the CDR3 is TGTGCCAGCAGCTCGGACAGGGGGGACACTGAAGCTTTCTTT. It is translated as CASSSDRGDTEAFF. The variable domain in full, completed from reference TRBV7-3 and TRBJ1-1, reads GAGVSQTPSNKVTEKGKYVELRCDPISGHTALYWYRQSLGQGPEFLIYFQGTGAADDSGLPNDRFFAVRPEGSVSTLKIQRTERGDSAVYLCASSSDRGDTEAFFGQGTRLTVV.

In its sample, this clone was seen once. The J gene is TRBJ1-1, the V gene TRBV27; 8 bases map to TRBD1. The trim removed 5 bases at V and 3 bases at J, leaving 8 bases unmatched. The V gene's germline CDR1 is MNHEY and CDR2 SMNVEV (reference sequence). The CDR3 runs 15 residues. Here the CDR3 DNA reads TGTGCCAGCAGTGCCTCAACAGGGGGGTACACTGAAGCTTTCTTT. Translation: CASSASTGGYTEAFF.

The rearrangement joins TRBV28 to TRBJ2-5, with 11 bases lining up with TRBD2. The CDR3 is 16 amino acids. Germline V CDR1 and CDR2: MDHEN, SYDVKM. Unmatched junction bases numbered 3, after V lost 3 bases and J lost 0 bases. The CDR3, as DNA: TGTGCCAGCAGTTTCATAGCGGGAGGGTACCAAGAGACCCAGTACTTC. It translates to CASSFIAGGYQETQYF. Filled out from reference TRBV28 and TRBJ2-5, the complete variable domain reads DVKVTQSSRYLVKRTGEKVFLECVQDMDHENMFWYRQDPGLGLRLIYFSYDVKMKEKGDIPEGYSVSREKKERFSLILESASTNQTSMYLCASSFIAGGYQETQYFGPGTRLLVL.

This clone was seen a handful of times. J is TRBJ2-5 and V is TRBV7-2, with a tentative D call TRBD1 (5 bases). This CDR3 has 16 residues. Germline V gives CDR1 SGHTA, CDR2 FQGNSA. The germline V and J ends were trimmed by 4 bases and 2 bases, with 17 bases remaining between them. In DNA form, the CDR3 reads TGTGCCAGCAGCTCCCCCGTGGACAAAGTACAAGAGACCCAGTACTTC. It encodes CASSSPVDKVQETQYF. The entire variable domain, with the rest obtained from reference TRBV7-2 and TRBJ2-5, is as follows: GAGVSQSPSNKVTEKGKDVELRCDPISGHTALYWYRQSLGQGLEFLIYFQGNSAPDKSGLPSDRFSAERTGGSVSTLTIQRTQQEDSAVYLCASSSPVDKVQETQYFGPGTRLLVL.

The chain recombines TRBV6-6 with TRBJ2-7; no reliable D call. The CDR3 spans 14 residues. CDR1 and CDR2 from the germline V gene are MNHNY and SVGAGI (reference sequence). V lost 0 bases and J lost 5, with 11 bases in between. The CDR3 nucleotides are TGTGCCAGCAGTTACTCGTGGCCCCCCAACGAGCAGTACTTC. Residues: CASSYSWPPNEQYF.